A selection of T cell receptor beta chains follows, all from one sample in a study of PD-1 blockade in mismatch repair-deficient tumors. Generated by immunoSEQ multiplex PCR, the TCRdb table keeps only in-frame clones and is missing some. The table lists over 30,000 clones, more than 70% of them singletons. Sequencing used PBMCs, obtained less than 7 weeks after starting pembrolizumab. Receptors originate from an adult with mismatch repair-deficient cancer. Each CDR3 is given with its conserved first and last residue. Fields, in order: V gene, J gene, D gene, clone size, CDR3 protein, CDR3 DNA. D genes are given only for firm matches. Not all rows give a size; the values are once, few, many and, for expanded clones, a class.

v_call: TRBV19; j_call: TRBJ1-1; d_call: .; clone_size: .; cdr3_aa: CASINGGGKGLTEAFF; cdr3_nt: TGTGCCAGTATCAACGGGGGGGGGAAGGGGTTAACTGAAGCTTTCTTT
v_call: TRBV6-5; j_call: TRBJ1-1; d_call: .; clone_size: .; cdr3_aa: CASSAMGAGAFF; cdr3_nt: TGTGCCAGCAGTGCCATGGGGGCTGGGGCTTTCTTT
v_call: TRBV7-9; j_call: TRBJ1-4; d_call: TRBD1; clone_size: .; cdr3_aa: CASSSIRTGSNEKLFF; cdr3_nt: TGTGCCAGCAGCTCAATCAGGACAGGTTCTAATGAAAAACTGTTTTTT
v_call: TRBV4-2; j_call: TRBJ2-3; d_call: .; clone_size: .; cdr3_aa: CASSQETEGQDTQYF; cdr3_nt: TGTGCCAGCAGCCAAGAGACGGAGGGGCAGGATACGCAGTATTTT
v_call: TRBV6-4; j_call: TRBJ2-1; d_call: .; clone_size: once; cdr3_aa: CASSEQGASEQFF; cdr3_nt: TGTGCCAGCAGTGAACAGGGTGCAAGTGAGCAGTTCTTC
v_call: TRBV5-1; j_call: TRBJ2-2; d_call: .; clone_size: .; cdr3_aa: CASSLSGSSGELFF; cdr3_nt: TGCGCCAGCAGCTTGTCTGGTTCGAGCGGGGAGCTGTTTTTT
v_call: TRBV30; j_call: TRBJ1-2; d_call: .; clone_size: .; cdr3_aa: CAWSYNYGYTF; cdr3_nt: TGTGCCTGGAGCTATAACTATGGCTACACCTTC
v_call: TRBV7-8; j_call: TRBJ2-5; d_call: .; clone_size: .; cdr3_aa: CASSPEVHFRETQYF; cdr3_nt: TGTGCCAGCAGCCCAGAGGTCCATTTTCGAGAGACCCAGTACTTC
v_call: TRBV18; j_call: TRBJ2-1; d_call: TRBD2; clone_size: .; cdr3_aa: CASSPPSSGRSNEQFF; cdr3_nt: TGTGCCAGCTCACCACCTTCTAGCGGGAGGAGCAATGAGCAGTTCTTC
v_call: TRBV10-1; j_call: TRBJ2-3; d_call: .; clone_size: .; cdr3_aa: CASSLTVPGTDTQYF; cdr3_nt: TGCGCCAGCTCCTTAACGGTCCCCGGCACAGATACGCAGTATTTT
v_call: TRBV7-2; j_call: TRBJ2-3; d_call: .; clone_size: .; cdr3_aa: CASSRGLPLTDTQYF; cdr3_nt: TGTGCCAGCAGCAGGGGACTCCCTCTCACAGATACGCAGTATTTT
v_call: TRBV28; j_call: TRBJ2-7; d_call: TRBD2; clone_size: .; cdr3_aa: CASSLYLAEDSYEQYF; cdr3_nt: TGTGCCAGCAGTTTGTATCTAGCGGAGGACTCCTACGAGCAGTACTTC
v_call: TRBV27; j_call: TRBJ2-7; d_call: TRBD2; clone_size: few; cdr3_aa: CASSLTGTNIWYEQYF; cdr3_nt: TGTGCCAGCAGTTTAACCGGGACTAACATTTGGTACGAGCAGTACTTC
v_call: TRBV27; j_call: TRBJ1-4; d_call: .; clone_size: once; cdr3_aa: CASSFSGGTTNEKLFF; cdr3_nt: TGTGCCAGCAGTTTTAGTGGGGGCACAACTAATGAAAAACTGTTTTTT
v_call: TRBV18; j_call: TRBJ2-1; d_call: .; clone_size: .; cdr3_aa: CASSPQAERGSNEQFF; cdr3_nt: TGTGCCAGCTCACCACAAGCCGAAAGGGGGTCGAATGAGCAGTTCTTC
v_call: TRBV6-1; j_call: TRBJ1-2; d_call: TRBD1; clone_size: .; cdr3_aa: CASSGGQVYGYTF; cdr3_nt: TGTGCCAGCAGTGGGGGACAGGTCTATGGCTACACCTTC
v_call: TRBV7-2; j_call: TRBJ1-2; d_call: TRBD1; clone_size: few; cdr3_aa: CASSSMRTGNSYTF; cdr3_nt: TGTGCCAGCAGCTCCATGCGGACAGGGAATAGCTACACCTTC
v_call: TRBV10-3; j_call: TRBJ2-3; d_call: TRBD2; clone_size: .; cdr3_aa: CAISEPPGLAGEGDTQYF; cdr3_nt: TGTGCCATCAGTGAGCCCCCGGGACTAGCGGGAGAGGGAGATACGCAGTATTTT
v_call: TRBV18; j_call: TRBJ2-3; d_call: .; clone_size: .; cdr3_aa: CASSPGEDFRTDTQYF; cdr3_nt: TGTGCCAGCTCACCCGGAGAGGACTTCCGCACAGATACGCAGTATTTT
v_call: TRBV19; j_call: TRBJ2-1; d_call: TRBD2; clone_size: .; cdr3_aa: CASSTGGTSHNEQFF; cdr3_nt: TGTGCCAGTAGTACCGGCGGGACTAGCCACAATGAGCAGTTCTTC
v_call: TRBV27; j_call: TRBJ2-1; d_call: .; clone_size: .; cdr3_aa: CASRKTSHNEQFF; cdr3_nt: TGTGCCAGCAGAAAGACTAGTCACAATGAGCAGTTCTTC
v_call: TRBV5-5; j_call: TRBJ1-5; d_call: TRBD1; clone_size: .; cdr3_aa: CASSRDRGGYSNQPQHF; cdr3_nt: TGTGCCAGCAGCCGGGACAGGGGGGGTTATAGCAATCAGCCCCAGCATTTT
v_call: TRBV14; j_call: TRBJ1-5; d_call: TRBD1; clone_size: .; cdr3_aa: CASSLPGQSNQPQHF; cdr3_nt: TGTGCCAGCAGCCTTCCGGGACAGAGCAATCAGCCCCAGCATTTT
v_call: TRBV30; j_call: TRBJ2-5; d_call: TRBD2; clone_size: .; cdr3_aa: CAWSVRLREGETQYF; cdr3_nt: TGTGCCTGGAGTGTACGTCTCAGGGAGGGGGAGACCCAGTACTTC
v_call: TRBV5-1; j_call: TRBJ2-1; d_call: TRBD1; clone_size: .; cdr3_aa: CASSFGTGYNEQFF; cdr3_nt: TGCGCCAGCAGCTTCGGGACAGGGTACAATGAGCAGTTCTTC
v_call: TRBV11-2; j_call: TRBJ2-7; d_call: TRBD1; clone_size: .; cdr3_aa: CASSLGGTGPYEQYF; cdr3_nt: TGTGCCAGCAGCTTAGGGGGGACAGGGCCCTACGAGCAGTACTTC
v_call: TRBV5-1; j_call: TRBJ2-5; d_call: TRBD2; clone_size: .; cdr3_aa: CASSRLAGEETQYF; cdr3_nt: TGCGCCAGCAGCCGACTAGCGGGAGAAGAGACCCAGTACTTC
v_call: TRBV5-1; j_call: TRBJ2-5; d_call: .; clone_size: .; cdr3_aa: CASSWGAGQETQYF; cdr3_nt: TGCGCCAGCAGCTGGGGTGCGGGGCAAGAGACCCAGTACTTC
v_call: TRBV27; j_call: TRBJ2-7; d_call: TRBD1; clone_size: few; cdr3_aa: CASSPRDRVGEQYF; cdr3_nt: TGTGCCAGCAGTCCCCGGGACAGGGTGGGCGAGCAGTACTTC
v_call: TRBV9; j_call: TRBJ1-3; d_call: .; clone_size: .; cdr3_aa: CASSLDILHTTGNTIYF; cdr3_nt: TGTGCCAGCAGCCTCGACATCCTTCATACAACTGGAAACACCATATATTTT
v_call: TRBV11-3; j_call: TRBJ2-7; d_call: TRBD2; clone_size: .; cdr3_aa: CASSLTVAFASGGGVYEQYF; cdr3_nt: TGTGCCAGCAGCTTAACCGTGGCTTTTGCTAGCGGAGGAGGGGTCTACGAGCAGTACTTC
v_call: TRBV27; j_call: TRBJ2-3; d_call: .; clone_size: .; cdr3_aa: CASSFITHGFGPDGDTQYF; cdr3_nt: TGTGCCAGCAGTTTTATCACTCATGGTTTTGGGCCTGATGGAGATACGCAGTATTTT
v_call: TRBV2; j_call: TRBJ2-7; d_call: TRBD1; clone_size: .; cdr3_aa: CASRSQYGQGASGVVYEQYF; cdr3_nt: TGTGCCAGCAGGTCCCAATACGGACAGGGGGCATCTGGGGTAGTGTACGAGCAGTACTTC
v_call: TRBV7-2; j_call: TRBJ2-1; d_call: .; clone_size: .; cdr3_aa: CASSLAAGIDEQFF; cdr3_nt: TGTGCCAGCAGCCTGGCTGCGGGAATTGATGAGCAGTTCTTC
v_call: TRBV5-6; j_call: TRBJ1-1; d_call: TRBD1; clone_size: .; cdr3_aa: CASSLRPEGAWVTEAFF; cdr3_nt: TGTGCCAGCAGCCTTCGCCCCGAGGGGGCTTGGGTCACTGAAGCTTTCTTT
v_call: TRBV7-9; j_call: TRBJ1-4; d_call: TRBD1; clone_size: few; cdr3_aa: CASSPGQGDIEKLFF; cdr3_nt: TGTGCCAGCAGCCCCGGACAGGGGGATATTGAAAAACTGTTTTTT
v_call: TRBV19; j_call: TRBJ2-2; d_call: .; clone_size: .; cdr3_aa: CASSKETVTGELFF; cdr3_nt: TGTGCCAGTAGTAAAGAGACAGTCACCGGGGAGCTGTTTTTT
v_call: TRBV6-5; j_call: TRBJ2-5; d_call: TRBD2; clone_size: .; cdr3_aa: CASSYSLARQETQYF; cdr3_nt: TGTGCCAGCAGTTACTCACTAGCGCGCCAAGAGACCCAGTACTTC
v_call: TRBV7-3; j_call: TRBJ1-2; d_call: .; clone_size: .; cdr3_aa: CASSLTYGHTDGYTF; cdr3_nt: TGTGCCAGCAGCTTAACGTATGGTCATACGGATGGCTACACCTTC
v_call: TRBV5-1; j_call: TRBJ2-1; d_call: TRBD2; clone_size: once; cdr3_aa: CASSLVAGGRDEQFF; cdr3_nt: TGCGCCAGCAGCTTGGTAGCGGGGGGCAGGGATGAGCAGTTCTTC
v_call: TRBV6-5; j_call: TRBJ2-7; d_call: TRBD1; clone_size: .; cdr3_aa: CASSRDRGSYEQYF; cdr3_nt: TGTGCCAGCAGTAGAGACAGGGGGTCCTACGAGCAGTACTTC